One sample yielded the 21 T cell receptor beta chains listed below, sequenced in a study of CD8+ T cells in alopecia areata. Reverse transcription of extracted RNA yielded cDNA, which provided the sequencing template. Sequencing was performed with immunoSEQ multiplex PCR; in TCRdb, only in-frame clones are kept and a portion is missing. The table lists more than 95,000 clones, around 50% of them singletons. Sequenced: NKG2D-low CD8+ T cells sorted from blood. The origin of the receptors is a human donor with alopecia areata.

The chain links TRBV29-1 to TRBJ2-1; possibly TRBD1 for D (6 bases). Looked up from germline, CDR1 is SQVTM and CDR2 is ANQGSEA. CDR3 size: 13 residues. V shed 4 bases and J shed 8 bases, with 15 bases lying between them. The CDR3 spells CSVGQGTLYEQFF. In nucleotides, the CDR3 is TGCAGCGTTGGCCAGGGGACATTGTATGAGCAGTTCTTC.

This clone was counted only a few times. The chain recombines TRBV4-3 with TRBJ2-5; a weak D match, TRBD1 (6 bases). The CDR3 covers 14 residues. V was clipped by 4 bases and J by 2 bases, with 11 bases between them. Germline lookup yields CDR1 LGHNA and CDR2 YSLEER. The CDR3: CASSPDRNQETQYF. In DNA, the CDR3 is TGCGCCAGCAGCCCTGACAGGAATCAAGAGACCCAGTACTTC.

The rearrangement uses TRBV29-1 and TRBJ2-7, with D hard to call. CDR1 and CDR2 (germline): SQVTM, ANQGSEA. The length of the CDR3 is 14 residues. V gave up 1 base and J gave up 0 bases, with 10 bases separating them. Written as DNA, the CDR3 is TGCAGCGTTGAAGCTTCAGGTGCCTCCTACGAGCAGTACTTC. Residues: CSVEASGASYEQYF.

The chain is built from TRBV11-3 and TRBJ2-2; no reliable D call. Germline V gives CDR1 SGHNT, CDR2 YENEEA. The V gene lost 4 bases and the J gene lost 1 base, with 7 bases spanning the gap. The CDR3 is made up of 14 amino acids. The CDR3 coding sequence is TGTGCCAGCAGCTCTGGGCGGAACACCGGGGAGCTGTTTTTT. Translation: CASSSGRNTGELFF.

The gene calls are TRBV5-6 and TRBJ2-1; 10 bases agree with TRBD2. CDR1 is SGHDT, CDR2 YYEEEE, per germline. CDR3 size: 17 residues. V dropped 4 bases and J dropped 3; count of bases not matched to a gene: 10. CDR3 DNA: TGTGCCAGCAGCACTAGAATAGCGGGAGGACTCTACAATGAGCAGTTCTTC. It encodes CASSTRIAGGLYNEQFF. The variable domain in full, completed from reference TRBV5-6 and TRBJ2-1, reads DAGVTQSPTHLIKTRGQQVTLRCSPKSGHDTVSWYQQALGQGPQFIFQYYEEEERQRGNFPDRFSGHQFPNYSSELNVNALLLGDSALYLCASSTRIAGGLYNEQFFGPGTRLTVL.

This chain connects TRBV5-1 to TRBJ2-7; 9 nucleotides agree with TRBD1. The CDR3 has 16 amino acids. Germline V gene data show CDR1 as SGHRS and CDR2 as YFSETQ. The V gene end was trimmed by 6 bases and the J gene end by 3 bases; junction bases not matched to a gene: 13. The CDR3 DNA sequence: TGCGCCAGCAACAACTCGGACAGGGGCGATTACTACGAGCAGTACTTC. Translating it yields CASNNSDRGDYYEQYF.

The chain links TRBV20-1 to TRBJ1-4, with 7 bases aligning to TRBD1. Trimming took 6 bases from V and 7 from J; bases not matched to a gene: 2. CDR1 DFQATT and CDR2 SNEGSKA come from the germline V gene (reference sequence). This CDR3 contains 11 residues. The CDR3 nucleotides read TGCAGTGCCCGGGACAGTGAAAAACTGTTTTTT. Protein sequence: CSARDSEKLFF.

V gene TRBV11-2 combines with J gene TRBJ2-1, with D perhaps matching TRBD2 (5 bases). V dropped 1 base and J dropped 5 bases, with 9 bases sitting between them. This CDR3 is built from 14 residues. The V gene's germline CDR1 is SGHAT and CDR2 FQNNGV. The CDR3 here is CASSLGRGNNEQFF. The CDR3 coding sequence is TGTGCCAGCAGCTTAGGTAGAGGGAACAATGAGCAGTTCTTC.

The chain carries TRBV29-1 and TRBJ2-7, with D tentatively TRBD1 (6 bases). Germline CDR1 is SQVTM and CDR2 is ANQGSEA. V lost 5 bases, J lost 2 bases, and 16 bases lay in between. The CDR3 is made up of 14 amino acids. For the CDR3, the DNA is TGCAGCGTTCACAACAGGGTGAGCCCCTACGAGCAGTACTTC. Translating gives CSVHNRVSPYEQYF.

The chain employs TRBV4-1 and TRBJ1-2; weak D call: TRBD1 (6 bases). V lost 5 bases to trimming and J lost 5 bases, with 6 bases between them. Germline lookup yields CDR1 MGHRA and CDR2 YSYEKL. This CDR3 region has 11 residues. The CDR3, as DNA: TGCGCCAGCAGCACAGGGTATGGCTACACCTTC. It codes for CASSTGYGYTF.

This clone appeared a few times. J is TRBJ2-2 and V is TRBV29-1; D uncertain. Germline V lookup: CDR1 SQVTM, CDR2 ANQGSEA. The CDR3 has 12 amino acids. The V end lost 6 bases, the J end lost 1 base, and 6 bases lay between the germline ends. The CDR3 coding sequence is TGCAGCGTCGACCAGAACACCGGGGAGCTGTTTTTT. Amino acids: CSVDQNTGELFF.

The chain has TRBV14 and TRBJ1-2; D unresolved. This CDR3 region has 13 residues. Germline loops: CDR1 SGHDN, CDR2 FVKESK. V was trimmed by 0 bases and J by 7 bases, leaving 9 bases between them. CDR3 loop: CASSQERVFGYTF. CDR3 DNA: TGTGCCAGCAGCCAAGAAAGGGTTTTTGGCTACACCTTC.

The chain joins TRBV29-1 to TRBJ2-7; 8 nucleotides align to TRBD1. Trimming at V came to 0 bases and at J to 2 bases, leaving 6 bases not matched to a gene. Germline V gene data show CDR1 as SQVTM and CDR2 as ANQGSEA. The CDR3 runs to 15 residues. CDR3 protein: CSVEERQGRTYEQYF. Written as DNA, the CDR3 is TGCAGCGTTGAAGAAAGACAGGGGAGAACCTACGAGCAGTACTTC.

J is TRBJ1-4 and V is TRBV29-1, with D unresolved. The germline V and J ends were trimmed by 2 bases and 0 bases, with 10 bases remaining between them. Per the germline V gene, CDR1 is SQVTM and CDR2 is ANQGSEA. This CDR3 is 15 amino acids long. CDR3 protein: CSVEIAPTTNEKLFF. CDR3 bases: TGCAGCGTTGAAATAGCGCCTACAACTAATGAAAAACTGTTTTTT.

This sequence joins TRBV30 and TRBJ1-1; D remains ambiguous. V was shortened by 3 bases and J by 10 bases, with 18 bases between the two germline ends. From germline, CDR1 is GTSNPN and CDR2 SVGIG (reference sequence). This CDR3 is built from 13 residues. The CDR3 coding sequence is TGTGCCTGGAGCTCCTCTACATGGTCGGGAGCTTTCTTT. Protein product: CAWSSSTWSGAFF.

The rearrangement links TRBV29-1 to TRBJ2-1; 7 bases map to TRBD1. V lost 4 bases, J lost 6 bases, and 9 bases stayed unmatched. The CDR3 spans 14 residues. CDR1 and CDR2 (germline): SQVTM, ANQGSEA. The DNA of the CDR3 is TGCAGCGTTGTAGGGACAGAAAGGATCAATGAGCAGTTCTTC. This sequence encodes CSVVGTERINEQFF.

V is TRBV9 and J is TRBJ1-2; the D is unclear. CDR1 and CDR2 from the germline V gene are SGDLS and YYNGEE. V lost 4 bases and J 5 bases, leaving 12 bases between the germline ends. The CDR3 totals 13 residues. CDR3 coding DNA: TGTGCCAGCAGCCCCTCAAAGGATTATGGCTACACCTTC. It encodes CASSPSKDYGYTF.

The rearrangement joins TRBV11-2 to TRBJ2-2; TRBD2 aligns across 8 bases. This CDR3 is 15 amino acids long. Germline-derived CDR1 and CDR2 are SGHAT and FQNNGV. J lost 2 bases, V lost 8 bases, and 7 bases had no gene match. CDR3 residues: CASYTTSGNTGELFF. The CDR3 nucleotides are TGTGCCAGCTATACAACTAGCGGTAACACCGGGGAGCTGTTTTTT.

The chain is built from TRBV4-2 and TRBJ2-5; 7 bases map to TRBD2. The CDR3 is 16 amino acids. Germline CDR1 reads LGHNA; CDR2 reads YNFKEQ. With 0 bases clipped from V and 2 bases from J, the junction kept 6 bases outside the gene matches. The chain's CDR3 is CASSQDPGSGQETQYF. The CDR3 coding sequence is TGTGCCAGCAGCCAAGATCCCGGTAGCGGGCAAGAGACCCAGTACTTC.

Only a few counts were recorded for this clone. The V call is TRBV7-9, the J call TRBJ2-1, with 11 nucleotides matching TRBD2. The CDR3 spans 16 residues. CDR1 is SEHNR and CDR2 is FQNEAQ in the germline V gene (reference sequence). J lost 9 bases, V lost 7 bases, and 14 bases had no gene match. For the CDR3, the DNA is TGTGCCAGCACCGAAGACACGACTAGCGGGGTTGGTGAGCAGTTCTTC. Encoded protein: CASTEDTTSGVGEQFF.

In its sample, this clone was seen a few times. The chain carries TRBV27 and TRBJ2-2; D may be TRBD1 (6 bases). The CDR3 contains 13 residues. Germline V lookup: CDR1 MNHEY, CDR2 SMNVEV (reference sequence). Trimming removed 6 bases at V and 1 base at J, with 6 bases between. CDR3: CASRQGNTGELFF. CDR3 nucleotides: TGTGCCAGCAGACAGGGGAACACCGGGGAGCTGTTTTTT.